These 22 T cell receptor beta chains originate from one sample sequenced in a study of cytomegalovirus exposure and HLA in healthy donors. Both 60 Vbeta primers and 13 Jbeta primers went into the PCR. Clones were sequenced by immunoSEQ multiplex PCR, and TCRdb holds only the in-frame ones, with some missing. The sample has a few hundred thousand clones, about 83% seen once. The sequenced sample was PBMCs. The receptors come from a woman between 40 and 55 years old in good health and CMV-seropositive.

CDR3 residues: CASSTRTSGKSQQYF. The CDR3 DNA follows: TGTGCCAGCAGCACCAGGACTAGCGGGAAGTCCCAACAGTATTTT. The chain combines TRBV7-3 with TRBJ2-3, with TRBD2 identical over 12 bases. The germline V gene has CDR1 SGHTA and CDR2 FQGTGA. Trimming took 5 bases from V and 12 from J; bases not matched to a gene: 12. The CDR3 length is 15 residues.

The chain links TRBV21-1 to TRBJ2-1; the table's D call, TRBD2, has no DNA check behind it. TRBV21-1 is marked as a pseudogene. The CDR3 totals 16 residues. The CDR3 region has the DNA TGTGCCAGCAGCAAAGGAAATTGGCGGGTCCACAATGAGCAGTTCTTC. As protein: CASSKGNWRVHNEQFF.

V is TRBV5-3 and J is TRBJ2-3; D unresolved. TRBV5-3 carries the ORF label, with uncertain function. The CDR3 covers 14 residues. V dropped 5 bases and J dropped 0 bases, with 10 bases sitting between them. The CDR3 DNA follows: TGTGCCAGAAGACGCACGCGGAGCACAGATACGCAGTATTTT. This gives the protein CARRRTRSTDTQYF.

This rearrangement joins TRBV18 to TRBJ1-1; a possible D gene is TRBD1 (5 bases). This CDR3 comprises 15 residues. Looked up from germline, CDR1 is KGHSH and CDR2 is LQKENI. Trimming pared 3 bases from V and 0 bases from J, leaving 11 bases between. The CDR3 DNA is TGTGCCAGCTCACCTGGGACTACTCTGAACACTGAAGCTTTCTTT. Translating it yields CASSPGTTLNTEAFF.

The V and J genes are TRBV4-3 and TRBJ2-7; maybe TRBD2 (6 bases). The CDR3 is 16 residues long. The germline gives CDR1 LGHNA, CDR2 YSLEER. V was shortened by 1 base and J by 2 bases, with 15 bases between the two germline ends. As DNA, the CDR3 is TGCGCCAGCAGCCAAGCCGGTGGGGGGAATACCTACGAGCAGTACTTC. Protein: CASSQAGGGNTYEQYF.

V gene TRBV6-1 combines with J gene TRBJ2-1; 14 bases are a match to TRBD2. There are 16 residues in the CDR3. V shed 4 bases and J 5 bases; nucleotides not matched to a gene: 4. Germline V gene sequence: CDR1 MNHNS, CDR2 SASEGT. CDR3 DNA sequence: TGTGCCAGCAGTGCGGGACTAGCGGGAGAAGACAATGAGCAGTTCTTC. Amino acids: CASSAGLAGEDNEQFF.

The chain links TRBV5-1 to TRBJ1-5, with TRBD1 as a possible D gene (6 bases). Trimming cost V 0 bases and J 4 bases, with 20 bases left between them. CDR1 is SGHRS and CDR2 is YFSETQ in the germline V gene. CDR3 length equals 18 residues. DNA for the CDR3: TGCGCCAGCAGCTTGGAAGTTTCGGGGCAGGGGCGAAATCAGCCCCAGCATTTT. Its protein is CASSLEVSGQGRNQPQHF.

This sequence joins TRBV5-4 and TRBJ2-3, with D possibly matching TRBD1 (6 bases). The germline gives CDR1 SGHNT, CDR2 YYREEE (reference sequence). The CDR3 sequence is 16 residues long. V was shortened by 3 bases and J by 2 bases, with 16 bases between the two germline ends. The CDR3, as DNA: TGTGCCAGCAGCTCCGGGTTCCTGGGGGCCACAGATACGCAGTATTTT. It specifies CASSSGFLGATDTQYF.

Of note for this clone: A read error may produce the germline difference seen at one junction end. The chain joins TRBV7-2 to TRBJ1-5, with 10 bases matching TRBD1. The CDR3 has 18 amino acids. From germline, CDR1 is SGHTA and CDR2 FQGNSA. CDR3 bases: TGTGCCAGCAGCCTAGCCAGACAGGGGGCCCTTAGCAATCAGCCCCAGCATTTT. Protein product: CASSLARQGALSNQPQHF.

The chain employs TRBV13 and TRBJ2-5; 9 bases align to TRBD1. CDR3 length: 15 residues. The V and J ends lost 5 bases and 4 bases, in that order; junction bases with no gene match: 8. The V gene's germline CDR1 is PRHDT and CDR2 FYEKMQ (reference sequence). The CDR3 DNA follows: TGTGCCAGCAGCCCGCTGGGACAGGGAAGAGAGACCCAGTACTTC. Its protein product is CASSPLGQGRETQYF. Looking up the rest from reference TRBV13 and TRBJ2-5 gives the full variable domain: AAGVIQSPRHLIKEKRETATLKCYPIPRHDTVYWYQQGPGQDPQFLISFYEKMQSDKGSIPDRFSAQQFSDYHSELNMSSLELGDSALYFCASSPLGQGRETQYFGPGTRLLVL.

The CDR3 bases are TGCAGCGTGGCCGCGGACAGGGGGTTCGACGAGCAGTACTTC. Translation gives CSVAADRGFDEQYF. The rearrangement joins TRBV29-1 to TRBJ2-7; the match to TRBD1 covers 10 bases. The CDR3 has 14 residues. The J segment lost 5 bases and the V segment lost 6 bases, leaving 10 bases of the junction unmatched. Germline V CDR1 and CDR2: SQVTM, ANQGSEA.

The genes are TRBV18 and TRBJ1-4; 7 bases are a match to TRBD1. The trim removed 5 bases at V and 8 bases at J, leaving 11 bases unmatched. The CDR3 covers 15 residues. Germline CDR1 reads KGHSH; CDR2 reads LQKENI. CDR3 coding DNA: TGTGCCAGCTCATCATCGACAGGGCTAGGGGAAAAACTGTTTTTT. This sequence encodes CASSSSTGLGEKLFF.

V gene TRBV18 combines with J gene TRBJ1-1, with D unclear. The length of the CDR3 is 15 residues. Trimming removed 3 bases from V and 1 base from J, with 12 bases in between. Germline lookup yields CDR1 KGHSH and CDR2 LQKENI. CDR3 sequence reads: CASSPGTGSNTEAFF. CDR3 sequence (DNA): TGTGCCAGCTCACCGGGTACGGGGTCGAACACTGAAGCTTTCTTT.

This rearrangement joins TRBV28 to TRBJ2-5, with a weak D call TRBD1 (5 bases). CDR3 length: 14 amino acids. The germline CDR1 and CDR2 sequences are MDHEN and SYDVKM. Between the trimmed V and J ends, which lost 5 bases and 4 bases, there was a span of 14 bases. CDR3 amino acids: CASSNRQLVETQYF. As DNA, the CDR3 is TGTGCCAGCAGTAACCGACAGTTAGTAGAGACCCAGTACTTC.

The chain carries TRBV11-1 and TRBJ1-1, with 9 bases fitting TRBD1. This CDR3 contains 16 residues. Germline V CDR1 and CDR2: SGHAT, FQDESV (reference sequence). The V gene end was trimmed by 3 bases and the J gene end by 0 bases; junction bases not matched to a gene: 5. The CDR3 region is CASSLYTGGMNTEAFF. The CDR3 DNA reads TGTGCCAGCAGCTTGTATACAGGGGGCATGAACACTGAAGCTTTCTTT.

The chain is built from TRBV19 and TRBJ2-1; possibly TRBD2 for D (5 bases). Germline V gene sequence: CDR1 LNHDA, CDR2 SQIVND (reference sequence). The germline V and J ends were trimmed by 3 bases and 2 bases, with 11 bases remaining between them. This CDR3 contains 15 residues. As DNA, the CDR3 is TGTGCCAGTAGTATGACTACCGATCCCTACAATGAGCAGTTCTTC. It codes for CASSMTTDPYNEQFF.

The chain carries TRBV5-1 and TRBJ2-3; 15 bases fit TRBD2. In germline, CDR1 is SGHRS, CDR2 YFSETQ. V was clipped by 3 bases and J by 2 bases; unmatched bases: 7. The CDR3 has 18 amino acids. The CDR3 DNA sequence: TGCGCCAGCAGCTCGGGACTAGCGGGAGGTTGGGTCACAGATACGCAGTATTTT. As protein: CASSSGLAGGWVTDTQYF.

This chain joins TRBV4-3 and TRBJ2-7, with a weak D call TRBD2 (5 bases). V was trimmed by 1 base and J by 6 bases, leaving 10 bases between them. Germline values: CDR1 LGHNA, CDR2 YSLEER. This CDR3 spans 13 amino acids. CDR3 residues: CASSQVRGLEQYF. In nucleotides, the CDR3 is TGCGCCAGCAGCCAAGTCCGTGGACTCGAGCAGTACTTC.

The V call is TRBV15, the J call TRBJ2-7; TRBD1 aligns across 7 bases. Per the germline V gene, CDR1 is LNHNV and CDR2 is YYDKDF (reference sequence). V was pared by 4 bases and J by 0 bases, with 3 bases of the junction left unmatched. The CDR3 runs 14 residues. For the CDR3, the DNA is TGTGCCACCAGCACGAGACAGGGCTCCTACGAGCAGTACTTC. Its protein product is CATSTRQGSYEQYF.

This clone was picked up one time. CDR3 sequence: CASTTHGRVGYTF. The CDR3 nucleotides read TGTGCCAGCACAACCCACGGCAGGGTTGGCTACACCTTC. The rearrangement uses TRBV28 and TRBJ1-2; D is perhaps TRBD1 (5 bases). This CDR3 is 13 amino acids long. The V gene's germline CDR1 is MDHEN and CDR2 SYDVKM. V lost 7 bases to trimming and J lost 7 bases, with 16 bases between them.

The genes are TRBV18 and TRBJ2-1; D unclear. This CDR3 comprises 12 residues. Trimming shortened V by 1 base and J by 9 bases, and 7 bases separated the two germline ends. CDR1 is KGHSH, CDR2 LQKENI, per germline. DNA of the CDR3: TGTGCCAGCTCACCACTGCTTAGTGAGCAGTTCTTC. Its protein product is CASSPLLSEQFF.

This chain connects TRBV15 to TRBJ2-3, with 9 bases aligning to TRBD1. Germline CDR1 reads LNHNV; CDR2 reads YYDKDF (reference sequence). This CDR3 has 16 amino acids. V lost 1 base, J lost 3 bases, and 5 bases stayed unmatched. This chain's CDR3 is CATSRVGQGKTDTQYF. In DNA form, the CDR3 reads TGTGCCACCAGCAGAGTGGGACAGGGTAAGACAGATACGCAGTATTTT.